These 28 T cell receptor beta chains share one sample of origin, sequenced in a study of cytomegalovirus exposure and HLA in healthy donors. PCR primers comprised 60 Vbeta and 13 Jbeta primers. Measured with immunoSEQ multiplex PCR; TCRdb has only the in-frame clones, and not every one. The sample yields roughly 220,000 clones, approximately 68% seen once. The specimen sequenced was PBMCs. The source of these receptors is a woman in her twenties or thirties in good health and CMV-seronegative.

The J gene is TRBJ2-3, the V gene TRBV10-3; 9 nucleotides line up with TRBD2. The CDR3 sequence is 14 residues long. Losses at the gene ends were 6 bases for V and 5 bases for J; bases not matched to a gene: 6. Looked up from germline, CDR1 is ENHRY and CDR2 is SYGVKD. The CDR3 bases are TGTGCCATCAGAGCGGGAGGAGCCGTAGATACGCAGTATTTT. Its protein product is CAIRAGGAVDTQYF.

This sequence joins TRBV7-2 and TRBJ2-2; no firm D call. Per germline, CDR1 SGHTA and CDR2 FQGNSA. The ends were cut back, 8 bases at V and 6 bases at J, with 16 bases in the middle. The CDR3 spans 14 residues. CDR3 bases: TGTGCCAGCTCCCCACAAATGTTCCCCGGGGAGCTGTTTTTT. Protein: CASSPQMFPGELFF.

This rearrangement joins TRBV5-1 to TRBJ1-1; D gene ambiguous. This CDR3 has 15 amino acids. CDR1 and CDR2 from the germline V gene are SGHRS and YFSETQ. The ends were cut back, 4 bases at V and 1 base at J, with 14 bases in the middle. CDR3 in DNA: TGCGCCAGCAGCCCACTCCCTGGAGGGAACACTGAAGCTTTCTTT. Translation gives CASSPLPGGNTEAFF.

The chain employs TRBV18 and TRBJ2-5, with 7 bases that match TRBD1. The V and J ends lost 3 bases and 5 bases, in that order; junction bases with no gene match: 3. Per the germline V gene, CDR1 is KGHSH and CDR2 is LQKENI. CDR3 size: 13 residues. CDR3: CASSPTGAETQYF. The CDR3 nucleotides read TGTGCCAGCTCACCTACAGGGGCCGAGACCCAGTACTTC. The full variable domain, rest sourced from reference TRBV18 and TRBJ2-5, is NAGVMQNPRHLVRRRGQEARLRCSPMKGHSHVYWYRQLPEEGLKFMVYLQKENIIDESGMPKERFSAEFPKEGPSILRIQQVVRGDSAAYFCASSPTGAETQYFGPGTRLLVL.

V is TRBV27 and J is TRBJ2-3; a possible D gene is TRBD2 (6 bases). V was shortened by 5 bases and J by 6 bases, with 15 bases between the two germline ends. CDR1 is MNHEY, CDR2 SMNVEV, per germline (reference sequence). The CDR3 has 14 amino acids. CDR3 nucleotide sequence: TGTGCCAGCAGTCCGGTCGGGAGCTCTGATACGCAGTATTTT. It translates to CASSPVGSSDTQYF.

The rearrangement links TRBV9 to TRBJ2-2; 11 bases match TRBD2. This CDR3 spans 17 amino acids. The V segment lost 0 bases and the J segment 6 bases; nucleotides outside the gene matches: 7. From germline, CDR1 is SGDLS and CDR2 YYNGEE. CDR3 nucleotide sequence: TGTGCCAGCAGCGTAGTAGCGGGAGGGCCCCTGGCCGGGGAGCTGTTTTTT. Translation: CASSVVAGGPLAGELFF. The full variable domain, completed using reference TRBV9 and TRBJ2-2, is DSGVTQTPKHLITATGQRVTLRCSPRSGDLSVYWYQQSLDQGLQFLIQYYNGEERAKGNILERFSAQQFPDLHSELNLSSLELGDSALYFCASSVVAGGPLAGELFFGEGSRLTVL.

For this clone: Compared with germline, one end of the junction differs, possibly owing to a read error. The rearrangement links TRBV5-4 to TRBJ1-6; D not resolved. This CDR3 is built from 14 residues. The germline V gene has CDR1 SGHNT and CDR2 YYREEE (reference sequence). CDR3 amino acids: CASSLETGNSPLHF. Written as DNA, the CDR3 is TGTGCCAGCAGCTTGGAAACTGGTAATTCACCTCTCCACTTT.

This sequence joins TRBV6-6 and TRBJ2-7; 12 bases are a match to TRBD1. This CDR3 is 15 amino acids long. J was trimmed by 2 bases and V by 6 bases; bases with no gene match: 5. The germline gives CDR1 MNHNY, CDR2 SVGAGI (reference sequence). The chain's CDR3 is CASSRGQGAPYEQYF. The CDR3 DNA reads as TGTGCCAGCAGCCGGGGACAGGGGGCCCCCTACGAGCAGTACTTC.

This clone came up a few times. The chain combines TRBV6-1 with TRBJ2-3, with 13 bases that match TRBD2. Germline-derived CDR1 and CDR2 are MNHNS and SASEGT. V was pared by 4 bases and J by 6 bases, with 4 bases of the junction left unmatched. This CDR3 is 15 amino acids long. The CDR3 loop is CASSGTSGSSDTQYF. The CDR3 bases are TGTGCCAGCAGTGGGACTAGCGGGAGTTCGGATACGCAGTATTTT.

The V and J genes are TRBV11-2 and TRBJ2-1; D is unclear. The germline V and J ends were trimmed by 1 base and 6 bases, with 7 bases remaining between them. Germline V lookup: CDR1 SGHAT, CDR2 FQNNGV. This CDR3 comprises 13 residues. The CDR3 is CASSLGSLNEQFF. The CDR3 DNA reads as TGTGCCAGCAGCTTAGGATCACTCAATGAGCAGTTCTTC.

The J gene is TRBJ2-7, the V gene TRBV29-1; possibly TRBD2 for D (5 bases). Germline CDR1 is SQVTM and CDR2 is ANQGSEA. The V and J ends lost 7 bases and 5 bases respectively, with 15 bases between them. This CDR3 contains 12 residues. In DNA, the CDR3 is TGCAGCGCAACACGGGGTCCAGACGAGCAGTACTTC. Its translation is CSATRGPDEQYF.

Only a few counts were recorded for this clone. The chain carries TRBV14 and TRBJ2-5; possibly TRBD2 for D (6 bases). Germline V CDR1 and CDR2: SGHDN, FVKESK. The length of the CDR3 is 14 residues. V lost 6 bases and J lost 5, with 16 bases in between. The CDR3 region has the DNA TGTGCCAGCAGTCATACTAGCTATTTGGAGACCCAGTACTTC. Translation: CASSHTSYLETQYF.

This clone showed up just a few times. This sequence joins TRBV4-2 and TRBJ1-2; D not certain. CDR1 and CDR2 from the germline V gene are LGHNA and YNFKEQ. This CDR3 region has 14 residues. The ends were cut back, 0 bases at V and 6 bases at J, with 11 bases in the middle. CDR3 sequence (DNA): TGTGCCAGCAGCCAAGAAGAAACTACTAATGGCTACACCTTC. Translating it yields CASSQEETTNGYTF.

The chain joins TRBV29-1 to TRBJ2-7, with 8 bases identical to TRBD1. This CDR3 is built from 14 residues. J was trimmed by 3 bases and V by 4 bases; bases with no gene match: 8. Germline-derived CDR1 and CDR2 are SQVTM and ANQGSEA. The chain's CDR3 is CSVVQGVKGYEQYF. CDR3 bases: TGCAGCGTTGTACAGGGGGTGAAAGGCTACGAGCAGTACTTC.

About this clone: The junction departs from the called germline gene at one end, perhaps through a read error. CDR3 in amino acids: CASSPPGGWNPEAFF. CDR3 sequence (DNA): TGTGCCAGCTCACCTCCGGGGGGGTGGAACCCTGAAGCTTTCTTT. The chain combines TRBV18 with TRBJ1-1; D perhaps matches TRBD1 (5 bases). CDR3 length equals 15 residues. The V gene's germline CDR1 is KGHSH and CDR2 LQKENI.

The J gene is TRBJ2-3, the V gene TRBV19, with D perhaps TRBD2 (6 bases). Trimming removed 7 bases at V and 4 bases at J, with 9 bases between. This CDR3 comprises 12 residues. Germline-derived CDR1 and CDR2 are LNHDA and SQIVND (reference sequence). The CDR3 sequence: CASKEGPDTQYF. In nucleotides, the CDR3 is TGTGCCAGTAAGGAGGGCCCAGATACGCAGTATTTT.

V gene TRBV9 combines with J gene TRBJ2-5; 9 nucleotides match TRBD2. J lost 2 bases, V lost 1 base, and 6 bases had no gene match. Germline V gene sequence: CDR1 SGDLS, CDR2 YYNGEE. The CDR3 totals 16 residues. The CDR3 coding sequence is TGTGCCAGCAGCGTAAGTAGCGGGAGCTATCAAGAGACCCAGTACTTC. Translated, it gives CASSVSSGSYQETQYF. The whole variable domain, filled in from reference TRBV9 and TRBJ2-5, reads DSGVTQTPKHLITATGQRVTLRCSPRSGDLSVYWYQQSLDQGLQFLIQYYNGEERAKGNILERFSAQQFPDLHSELNLSSLELGDSALYFCASSVSSGSYQETQYFGPGTRLLVL.

This clone was found once. The V gene is TRBV5-8, the J gene TRBJ1-1; maybe TRBD1 (6 bases). Germline lookup yields CDR1 SGHTS and CDR2 YDEGEE. The length of the CDR3 is 15 residues. V was pared by 3 bases and J by 6 bases, with 18 bases between. Here the CDR3 DNA reads TGTGCCAGCAGCTCCATCGGTGGTGAGGGGGCTGAAGCTTTCTTT. This translates into CASSSIGGEGAEAFF.

This clone was detected once. This is likely a read error, given that the CDR3 carries no conserved phenylalanine or tryptophan at its end. The rearrangement links TRBV5-6 to TRBJ1-2, with TRBD1 identical over 9 bases. The CDR3 sequence is 17 residues long. Germline loops: CDR1 SGHDT, CDR2 YYEEEE. Germline trimming cut 3 bases from V and 4 bases from J; bases unmatched to any gene: 13. Written as DNA, the CDR3 is TGTGCCAGCAGCTGGAGGGGGGACAGGGCGTTCGTCTATGGCTACACCTCC. Translation: CASSWRGDRAFVYGYTS.

This clone was recorded a few times. The CDR3 protein is CASSLIGGNTEAFF. The CDR3 DNA reads TGTGCCAGCAGCTTGATTGGGGGCAACACTGAAGCTTTCTTT. The chain uses TRBV5-5 and TRBJ1-1; a possible D gene is TRBD1 (6 bases). V dropped 1 base and J dropped 2 bases, with 9 bases sitting between them. Germline CDR1 SGHKS, CDR2 YYEKEE (reference sequence). CDR3 length equals 14 residues.

This clone occurred a few times. This rearrangement joins TRBV27 to TRBJ2-2; D remains unclear. From germline, CDR1 is MNHEY and CDR2 SMNVEV (reference sequence). This CDR3 region has 12 residues. The V end lost 8 bases, the J end lost 8 bases, and 12 bases lay between the germline ends. The CDR3 DNA reads as TGTGCCAGCTCGTTTACGGGTGGGGAGCTGTTTTTT. It specifies CASSFTGGELFF.

This clone was counted once. The chain employs TRBV29-1 and TRBJ2-7; tentatively, D is TRBD2 (5 bases). Germline assignment: CDR1 SQVTM and CDR2 ANQGSEA. Trimming stripped 6 bases from V and 4 bases from J, with 13 bases between. The CDR3 contains 12 residues. In DNA, the CDR3 is TGCAGCGTCGAGAGGGAAGGATACGAGCAGTACTTC. Protein product: CSVEREGYEQYF.

This clone was detected a few times. V and J are TRBV5-5 and TRBJ2-3, with TRBD2 matching 13 bases. Germline assignment: CDR1 SGHKS and CDR2 YYEKEE (reference sequence). The V segment lost 4 bases and the J segment 2 bases; nucleotides outside the gene matches: 7. The CDR3 covers 17 residues. The CDR3: CASSIRTSGSLTDTQYF. CDR3 DNA: TGTGCCAGCAGCATTCGGACTAGCGGGAGCCTCACAGATACGCAGTATTTT.

This rearrangement joins TRBV9 to TRBJ2-5; 10 nucleotides line up with TRBD2. From germline, CDR1 is SGDLS and CDR2 YYNGEE. The CDR3 runs to 18 residues. Trimming cost V 1 base and J 5 bases; bases outside gene matches: 14. CDR3 region: CASSVNPLTSGAGETQYF. The DNA of the CDR3 is TGTGCCAGCAGCGTAAACCCACTAACTAGCGGGGCAGGGGAGACCCAGTACTTC.

Details on this clone: At one end, the junction sequence differs from germline, possibly due to a read error. This chain links TRBV27 with TRBJ2-5, with 7 bases identical to TRBD2. Germline V gene lookup returns CDR1 MNHEY and CDR2 SMNVEV (reference sequence). CDR3 size: 14 residues. The CDR3 sequence is CASSFREAGSLVNF. CDR3 nucleotide sequence: TGTGCCAGCAGTTTTCGGGAGGCCGGGAGTCTAGTCAACTTC.

This clone has only a few counts. V gene TRBV12-5 combines with J gene TRBJ2-7, with TRBD2 matching over 7 bases. CDR1 is LGHNT and CDR2 is FRNRAP in the germline V gene. This CDR3 is 16 amino acids long. V shed 6 bases, J shed 3 bases, and the junction held 14 bases outside the gene matches. CDR3 nucleotides: TGTGCTAGTGGCCTCGCATTGGGGGGGGGTTTCTACGAGCAGTACTTC. This codes for CASGLALGGGFYEQYF.

The gene calls are TRBV5-5 and TRBJ2-7; tentative D call: TRBD2 (5 bases). The CDR3 sequence is 14 residues long. Germline V lookup: CDR1 SGHKS, CDR2 YYEKEE (reference sequence). V lost 0 bases to trimming and J lost 4 bases, with 11 bases between them. The CDR3 bases are TGTGCCAGCAGCTTGGGCGGAGGAGAGTACGAGCAGTACTTC. It codes for CASSLGGGEYEQYF. Variable domain in full (rest from reference TRBV5-5 and TRBJ2-7): DAGVTQSPTHLIKTRGQQVTLRCSPISGHKSVSWYQQVLGQGPQFIFQYYEKEERGRGNFPDRFSARQFPNYSSELNVNALLLGDSALYLCASSLGGGEYEQYFGPGTRLTVT.

This clone was seen only once. The junction departs from the called germline gene at one end, perhaps through a read error. The J gene is TRBJ2-2, the V gene TRBV10-1, with 16 bases identical to TRBD2. The length of the CDR3 is 17 residues. Germline-derived CDR1 and CDR2 are WNHNN and SYGVQD (reference sequence). Written as DNA, the CDR3 is TGCGTCAGCAGTGGGACTAGCGGGAGGGCCCACACCGGGGAGCTGTTTTTT. The encoded protein is CVSSGTSGRAHTGELFF.